This TCR beta chain appears in the sequencing data of a study of T-cell reconstitution after alpha-beta-depleted transplantation in children. Regarding the study as a whole: T-cell counts and diversity at one year post-transplant came mainly from newly produced T cells. Where alpha-beta T cells came from about two months after transplant was reportedly several hundred expanded graft clones. Surviving thymic progenitors and recipient T cells were the source of high TCRbeta diversity at day 60 in some patients.

Unmatched junction bases numbered 11, after V lost 5 bases and J lost 7 bases. This CDR3 has 15 residues. Per germline, CDR1 SGHVS and CDR2 FNYEAQ. Note on this clonotype: The antigen remains unidentified.

For TCRbeta, the library was prepared with unique molecular identifiers. MiXCR was run by TCRdb on the PCR reads, yielding one entry per CDR3 protein. The sample has about 300,000 distinct CDR3 sequences; about 9.5% are singletons. This specimen was PBMCs, taken before TCRalphabeta/CD19-depleted stem cell transplant. This sequence originates from a boy less than two years old with acute myeloid leukemia, due to receive a stem cell transplant. The V call is TRBV7-6, the J call TRBJ2-1; 7 bases are shared with TRBD2. CDR3 coding DNA: TGTGCCAGCAGCCCCGGCGGGGGACCCTTAAATGAGCAGTTCTTC. This sequence encodes CASSPGGGPLNEQFF.